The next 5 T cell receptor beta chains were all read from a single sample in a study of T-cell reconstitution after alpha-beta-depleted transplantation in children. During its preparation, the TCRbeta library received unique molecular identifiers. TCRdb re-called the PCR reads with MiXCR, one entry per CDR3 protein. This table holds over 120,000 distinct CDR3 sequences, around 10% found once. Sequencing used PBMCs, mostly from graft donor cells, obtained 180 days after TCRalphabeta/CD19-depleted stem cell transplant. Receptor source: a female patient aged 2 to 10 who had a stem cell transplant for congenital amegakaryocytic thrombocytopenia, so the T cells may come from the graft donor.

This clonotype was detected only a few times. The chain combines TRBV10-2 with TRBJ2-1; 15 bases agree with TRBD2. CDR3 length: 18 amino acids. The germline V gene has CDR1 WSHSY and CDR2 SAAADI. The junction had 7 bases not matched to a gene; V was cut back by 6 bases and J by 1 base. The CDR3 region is CASSPGLAGGRSYNEQFF. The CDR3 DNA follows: TGCGCCAGCAGCCCCGGACTAGCGGGAGGGCGGTCCTACAATGAGCAGTTCTTC.

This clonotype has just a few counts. CDR3 coding DNA: TGTGCCAGCAGCCATTTAGGACTAGCGGGGGGGGAGACCCAGTACTTC. Its protein is CASSHLGLAGGETQYF. The V call is TRBV11-2, the J call TRBJ2-5, with TRBD2 identical over 15 bases. The CDR3 has 16 residues. Germline V gene lookup returns CDR1 SGHAT and CDR2 FQNNGV. Unmatched junction bases numbered 6, after V lost 5 bases and J lost 5 bases.

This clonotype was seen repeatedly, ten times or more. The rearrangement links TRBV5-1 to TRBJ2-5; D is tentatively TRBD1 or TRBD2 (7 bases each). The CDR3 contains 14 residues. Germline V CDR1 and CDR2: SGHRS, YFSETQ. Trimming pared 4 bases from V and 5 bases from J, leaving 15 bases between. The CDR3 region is CASSEGGGAETQYF. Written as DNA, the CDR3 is TGCGCCAGCAGCGAGGGAGGGGGCGCGGAGACCCAGTACTTC. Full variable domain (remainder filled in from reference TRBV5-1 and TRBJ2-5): KAGVTQTPRYLIKTRGQQVTLSCSPISGHRSVSWYQQTPGQGLQFLFEYFSETQRNKGNFPGRFSGRQFSNSRSEMNVSTLELGDSALYLCASSEGGGAETQYFGPGTRLLVL.

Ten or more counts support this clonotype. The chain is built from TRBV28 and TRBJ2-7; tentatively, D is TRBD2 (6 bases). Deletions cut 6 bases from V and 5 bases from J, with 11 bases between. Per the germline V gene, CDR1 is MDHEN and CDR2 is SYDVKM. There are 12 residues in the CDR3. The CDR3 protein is CASSKGGDEQYF. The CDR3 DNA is TGTGCCAGCAGCAAAGGAGGGGACGAGCAGTACTTC.

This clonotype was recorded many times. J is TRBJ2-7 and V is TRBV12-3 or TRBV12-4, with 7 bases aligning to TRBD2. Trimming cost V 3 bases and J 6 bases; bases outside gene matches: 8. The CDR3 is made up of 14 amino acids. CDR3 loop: CASSFWGGIAEQYF. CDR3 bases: TGTGCCAGCAGTTTTTGGGGGGGGATCGCCGAGCAGTACTTC.